Given below is one T cell receptor beta chain in context. Its antigen is not known. The CDR3 end is not reached by the read, which stops 3 residues before it; the germline J gene fills it in. The data derive from a study of T cells in women clearing cervical HPV infection. Points from the study as a whole: TRBV6-7 relative abundance averaged roughly 0.1% in cases and under 0.2% in controls. Repertoire richness, not evenness, was significantly elevated in CIN3+ cases versus controls. A classifier using richness and V gene abundances reached an AUC of over 0.75.

Cervical HPV DNA detected by MY09/MY11 PCR, typed by dot-blot. Repertoires were generated with immunoSEQ multiplex PCR, while TCRdb's copy carries only in-frame clones and drops some. Here the sample table reports tens of thousands of clones. V was trimmed by 7 bases and J by 1 base, leaving 16 bases between them. Germline V gives CDR1 GTSNPN, CDR2 SVGIG (reference sequence). The CDR3 has 14 amino acids. This receptor was identified in a woman aged 18 to 75 with a cervical HPV16 infection that either progressed to CIN3+ or cleared (not recorded which). The sample consisted of blood buffy coat. The V and J genes are TRBV30 and TRBJ1-2; D unresolved. CDR3 bases read: TGTGCCTCCCAGGTCGCAGGCTATAACTATGGC. Translating gives CASQVAGYNYG. The whole CDR3 is CASQVAGYNYGYTF.